The source of this T cell receptor (beta chain) is a study of T cell clonotyping in hematopoietic cell transplantation. Turning to the study itself: Pretransplant recipient samples were taken after cytoreduction. Study-level findings and limits: Few recipient clonotypes overlapped donors; over 95% were de novo at given depth. After transplant, recipient diversity fell while pathologically expanded clonotypes grew through day 180.

The time point here: recipient sample about 28 days before transplant, after cytoreduction. In this sample, this clone turned up once. Its antigen remains unidentified. Germline assignment: CDR1 GTSNPN and CDR2 SVGIG (reference sequence). The CDR3 sequence is 15 residues long. V shed 7 bases and J 4 bases; nucleotides not matched to a gene: 14. Assay: immunoSEQ multiplex PCR; the TCRdb copy retains only in-frame clones and omits some. The sample carries 8,500 to 14,000 clones, under 95% recorded once. This sequence joins TRBV30 and TRBJ2-7; 9 nucleotides align to TRBD2. This material consisted of peripheral blood mononuclear cells, taken before stem cell transplant. This TCR was recovered from a woman in her 40s with acute myeloid leukemia. Some clones in this sample may be carry-over from other donors' samples. The CDR3 region has the DNA TGTGCCTATACCCCACCCGGGACTAGCAGTTACGAGCAGTACTTC. This codes for CAYTPPGTSSYEQYF.